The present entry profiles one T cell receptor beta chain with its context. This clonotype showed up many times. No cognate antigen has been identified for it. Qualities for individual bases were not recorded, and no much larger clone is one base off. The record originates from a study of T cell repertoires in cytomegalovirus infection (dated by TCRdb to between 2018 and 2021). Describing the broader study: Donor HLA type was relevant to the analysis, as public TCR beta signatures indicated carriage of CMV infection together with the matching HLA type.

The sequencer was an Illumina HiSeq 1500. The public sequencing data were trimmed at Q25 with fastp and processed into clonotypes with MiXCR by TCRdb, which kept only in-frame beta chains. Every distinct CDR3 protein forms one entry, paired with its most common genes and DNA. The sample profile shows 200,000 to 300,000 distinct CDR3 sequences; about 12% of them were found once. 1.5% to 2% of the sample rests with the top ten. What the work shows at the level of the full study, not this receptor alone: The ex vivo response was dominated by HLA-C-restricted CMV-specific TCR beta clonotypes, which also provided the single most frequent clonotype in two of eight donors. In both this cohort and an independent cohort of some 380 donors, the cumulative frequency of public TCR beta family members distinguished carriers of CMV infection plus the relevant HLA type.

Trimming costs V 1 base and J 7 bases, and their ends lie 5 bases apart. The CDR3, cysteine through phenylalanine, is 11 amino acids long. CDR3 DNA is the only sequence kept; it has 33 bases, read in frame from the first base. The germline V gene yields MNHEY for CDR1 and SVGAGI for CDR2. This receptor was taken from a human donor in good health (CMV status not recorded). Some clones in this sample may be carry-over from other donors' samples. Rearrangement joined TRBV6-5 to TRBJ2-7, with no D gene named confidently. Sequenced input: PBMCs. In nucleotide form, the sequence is TGTGCCAGCAGTTACTATGGGGAGCAGTACTTC. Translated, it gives CASSYYGEQYF.